This T cell receptor (beta chain) is drawn from a study of T cell repertoires in cytomegalovirus infection. Background on the study: CMV infection and matching HLA type were both indicated by public TCR beta signatures.

With respect to this clonotype: Antigen: not known.

V lost 2 bases, J lost 8 bases, and 4 bases stayed unmatched. Germline V CDR1 and CDR2: MNHNY, SVGAGI (reference sequence). The CDR3 totals 14 residues. TCRdb itself ran the reads through MiXCR, one entry per CDR3 protein. The sample has roughly 720,000 distinct CDR3 sequences; roughly 36% are singletons. Overall study findings and caveats: Dominating the ex vivo response were HLA-C-restricted CMV-specific TCR beta clonotypes. Accumulated public TCR beta family frequency recognized individuals carrying CMV together with the relevant HLA.

Sequencing was carried out using PBMCs. The sequence was obtained from a human donor in good health (CMV status not recorded). Some clones in this sample may be carry-over from other donors' samples. The chain couples TRBV6-6 to TRBJ1-4; 8 bases line up with TRBD1. The CDR3 reads CASSYPGQEEKLFF. For the CDR3, the DNA is TGTGCCAGCAGTTACCCGGGACAGGAGGAAAAACTGTTTTTT.